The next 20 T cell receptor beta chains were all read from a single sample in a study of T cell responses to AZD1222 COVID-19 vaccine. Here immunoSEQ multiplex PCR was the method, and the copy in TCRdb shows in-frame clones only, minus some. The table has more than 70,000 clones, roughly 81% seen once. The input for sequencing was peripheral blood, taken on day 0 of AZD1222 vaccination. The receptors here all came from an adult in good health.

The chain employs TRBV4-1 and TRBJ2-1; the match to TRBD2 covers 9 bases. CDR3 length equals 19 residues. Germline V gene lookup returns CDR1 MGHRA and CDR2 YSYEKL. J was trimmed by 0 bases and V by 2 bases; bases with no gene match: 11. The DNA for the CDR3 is TGCGCCAGCAGCCAACATGGTAGCGGGGGTCCGAGCTCCTACAATGAGCAGTTCTTC. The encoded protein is CASSQHGSGGPSSYNEQFF.

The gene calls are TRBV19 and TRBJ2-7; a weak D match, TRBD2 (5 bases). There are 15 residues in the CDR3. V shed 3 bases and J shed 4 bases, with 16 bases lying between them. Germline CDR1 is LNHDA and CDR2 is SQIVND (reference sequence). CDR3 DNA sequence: TGTGCCAGTAGTATTAAGTTCGCGGGTTATTACGAGCAGTACTTC. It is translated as CASSIKFAGYYEQYF.

The CDR3 spells CASSLSGQGRTGELFF. The DNA for the CDR3 is TGTGCCAGCAGTTTATCGGGGCAGGGGAGGACCGGGGAGCTGTTTTTT. The chain carries TRBV27 and TRBJ2-2; either TRBD1 or TRBD2 may fit D (6 bases each). Germline values: CDR1 MNHEY, CDR2 SMNVEV (reference sequence). The CDR3 runs 16 residues. With 0 bases removed from V and 5 bases from J, the gap between germline ends came to 13 bases.

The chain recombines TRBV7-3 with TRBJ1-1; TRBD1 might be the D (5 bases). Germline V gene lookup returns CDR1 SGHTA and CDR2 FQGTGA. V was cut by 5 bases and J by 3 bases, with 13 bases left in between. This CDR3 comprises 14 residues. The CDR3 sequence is CASSLSGTYTEAFF. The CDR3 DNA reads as TGTGCCAGCAGCCTTTCCGGGACGTACACTGAAGCTTTCTTT. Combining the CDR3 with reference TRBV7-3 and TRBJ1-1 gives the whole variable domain GAGVSQTPSNKVTEKGKYVELRCDPISGHTALYWYRQSLGQGPEFLIYFQGTGAADDSGLPNDRFFAVRPEGSVSTLKIQRTERGDSAVYLCASSLSGTYTEAFFGQGTRLTVV.

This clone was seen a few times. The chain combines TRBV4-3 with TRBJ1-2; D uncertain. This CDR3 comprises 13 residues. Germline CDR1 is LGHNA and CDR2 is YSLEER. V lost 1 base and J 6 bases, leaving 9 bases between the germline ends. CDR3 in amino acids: CASSQGREDGYTF. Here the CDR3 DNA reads TGCGCCAGCAGCCAAGGTCGGGAGGATGGCTACACCTTC.

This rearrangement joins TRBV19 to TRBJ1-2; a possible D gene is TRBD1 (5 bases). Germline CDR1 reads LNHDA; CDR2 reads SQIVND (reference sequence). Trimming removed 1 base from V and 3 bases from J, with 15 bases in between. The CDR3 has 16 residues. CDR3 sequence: CASSIGRQGLDYGYTF. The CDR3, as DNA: TGTGCCAGTAGTATAGGGAGGCAGGGTTTGGACTATGGCTACACCTTC.

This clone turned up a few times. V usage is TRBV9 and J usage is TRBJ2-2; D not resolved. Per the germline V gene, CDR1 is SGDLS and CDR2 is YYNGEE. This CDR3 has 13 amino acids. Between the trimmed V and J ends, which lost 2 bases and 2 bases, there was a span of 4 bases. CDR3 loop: CASSVINTGELFF. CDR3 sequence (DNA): TGTGCCAGCAGCGTTATAAACACCGGGGAGCTGTTTTTT. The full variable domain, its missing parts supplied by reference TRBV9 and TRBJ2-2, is DSGVTQTPKHLITATGQRVTLRCSPRSGDLSVYWYQQSLDQGLQFLIQYYNGEERAKGNILERFSAQQFPDLHSELNLSSLELGDSALYFCASSVINTGELFFGEGSRLTVL.

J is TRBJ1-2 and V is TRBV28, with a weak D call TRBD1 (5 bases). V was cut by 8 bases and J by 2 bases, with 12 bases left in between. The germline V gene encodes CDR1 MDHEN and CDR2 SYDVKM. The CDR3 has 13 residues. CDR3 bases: TGTGCCAGCGTAACCCAGGGAAACTATGGCTACACCTTC. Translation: CASVTQGNYGYTF.

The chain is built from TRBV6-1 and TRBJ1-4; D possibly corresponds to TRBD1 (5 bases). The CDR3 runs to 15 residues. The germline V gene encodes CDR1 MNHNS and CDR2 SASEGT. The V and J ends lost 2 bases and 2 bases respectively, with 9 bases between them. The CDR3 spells CASSEREGTNEKLFF. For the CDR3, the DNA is TGTGCCAGCAGTGAACGGGAGGGGACTAATGAAAAACTGTTTTTT.

The CDR3 nucleotides read TGTGCCAGCAGCTTAGATTACACCGGGGAGCTGTTTTTT. It translates to CASSLDYTGELFF. V and J are TRBV7-2 and TRBJ2-2; no firm D call. Trimming stripped 1 base from V and 3 bases from J, with 3 bases between. This CDR3 has 13 residues. CDR1 and CDR2 from the germline V gene are SGHTA and FQGNSA.

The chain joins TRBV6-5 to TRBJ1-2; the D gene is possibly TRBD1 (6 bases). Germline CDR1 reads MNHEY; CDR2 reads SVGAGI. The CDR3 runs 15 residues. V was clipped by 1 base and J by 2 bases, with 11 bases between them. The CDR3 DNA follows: TGTGCCAGCAGTTACTACAACAGGGAGAACTATGGCTACACCTTC. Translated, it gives CASSYYNRENYGYTF.

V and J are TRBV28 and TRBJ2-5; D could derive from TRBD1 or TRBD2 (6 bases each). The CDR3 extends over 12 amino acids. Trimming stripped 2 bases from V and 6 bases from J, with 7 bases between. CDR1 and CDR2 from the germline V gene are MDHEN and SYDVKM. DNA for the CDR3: TGTGCCAGCAGTTTAGGGGGGCAGACCCAGTACTTC. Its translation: CASSLGGQTQYF. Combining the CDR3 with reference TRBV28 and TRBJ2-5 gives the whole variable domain DVKVTQSSRYLVKRTGEKVFLECVQDMDHENMFWYRQDPGLGLRLIYFSYDVKMKEKGDIPEGYSVSREKKERFSLILESASTNQTSMYLCASSLGGQTQYFGPGTRLLVL.

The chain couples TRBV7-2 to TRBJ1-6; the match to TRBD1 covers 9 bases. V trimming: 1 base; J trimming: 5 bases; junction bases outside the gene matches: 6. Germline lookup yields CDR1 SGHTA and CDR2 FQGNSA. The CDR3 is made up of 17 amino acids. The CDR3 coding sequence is TGTGCCAGCAGCTTAGTAGGGGGACAGGGAAATAATTCACCCCTCCACTTT. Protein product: CASSLVGGQGNNSPLHF.

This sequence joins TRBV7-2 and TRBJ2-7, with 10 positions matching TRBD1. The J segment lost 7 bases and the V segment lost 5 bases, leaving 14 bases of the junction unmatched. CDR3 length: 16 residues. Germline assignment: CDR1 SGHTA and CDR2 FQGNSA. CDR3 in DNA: TGTGCCAGCAGCGCCCCGTGGGGACAGGGGTGGGGTGAGCAGTACTTC. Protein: CASSAPWGQGWGEQYF. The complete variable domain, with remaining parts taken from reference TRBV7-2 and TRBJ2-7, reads GAGVSQSPSNKVTEKGKDVELRCDPISGHTALYWYRQSLGQGLEFLIYFQGNSAPDKSGLPSDRFSAERTGGSVSTLTIQRTQQEDSAVYLCASSAPWGQGWGEQYFGPGTRLTVT.

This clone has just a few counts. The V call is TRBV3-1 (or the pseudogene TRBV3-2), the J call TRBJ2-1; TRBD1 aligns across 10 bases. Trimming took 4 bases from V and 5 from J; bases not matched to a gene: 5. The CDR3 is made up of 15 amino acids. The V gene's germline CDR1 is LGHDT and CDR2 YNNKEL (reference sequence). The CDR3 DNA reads TGTGCCAGCAGCCTCGACAGGGGGCGAAACAATGAGCAGTTCTTC. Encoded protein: CASSLDRGRNNEQFF.

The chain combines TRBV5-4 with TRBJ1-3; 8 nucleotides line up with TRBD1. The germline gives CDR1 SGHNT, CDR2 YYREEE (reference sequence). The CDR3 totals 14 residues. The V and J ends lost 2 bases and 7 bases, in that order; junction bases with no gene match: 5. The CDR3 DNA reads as TGTGCCAGCAGCTTTGAACAGGGGGTCAACACCATATATTTT. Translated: CASSFEQGVNTIYF.

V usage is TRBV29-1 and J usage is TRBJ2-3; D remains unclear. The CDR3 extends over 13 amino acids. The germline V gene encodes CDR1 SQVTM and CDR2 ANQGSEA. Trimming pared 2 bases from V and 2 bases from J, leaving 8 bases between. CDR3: CSVEWPNTDTQYF. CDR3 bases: TGCAGCGTTGAATGGCCTAACACAGATACGCAGTATTTT.

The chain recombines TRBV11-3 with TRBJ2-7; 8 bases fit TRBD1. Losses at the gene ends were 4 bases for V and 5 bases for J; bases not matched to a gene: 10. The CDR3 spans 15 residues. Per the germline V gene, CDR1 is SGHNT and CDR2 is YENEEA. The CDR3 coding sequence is TGTGCCAGCAGCTCCCGACAGGGGACAAGGAACGAGCAGTACTTC. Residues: CASSSRQGTRNEQYF.

Here the CDR3 reads CASSPSHRGNQPQHF. In DNA form, the CDR3 reads TGTGCCAGCTCACCGTCACACAGGGGCAATCAGCCCCAGCATTTT. The gene calls are TRBV18 and TRBJ1-5; D is perhaps TRBD1 (6 bases). V lost 3 bases, J lost 2 bases, and 11 bases lay in between. The CDR3 has 15 residues. Germline V gives CDR1 KGHSH, CDR2 LQKENI.

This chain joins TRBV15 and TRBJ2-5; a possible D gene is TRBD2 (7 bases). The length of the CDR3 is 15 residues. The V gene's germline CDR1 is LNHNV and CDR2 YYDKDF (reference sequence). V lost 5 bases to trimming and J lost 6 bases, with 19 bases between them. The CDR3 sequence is CATSPSRGGWQTQYF. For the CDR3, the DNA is TGTGCCACCAGCCCCTCCAGGGGAGGGTGGCAGACCCAGTACTTC. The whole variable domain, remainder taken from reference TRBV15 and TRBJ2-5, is DAMVIQNPRYQVTQFGKPVTLSCSQTLNHNVMYWYQQKSSQAPKLLFHYYDKDFNNEADTPDNFQSRRPNTSFCFLDIRSPGLGDTAMYLCATSPSRGGWQTQYFGPGTRLLVL.